This T cell receptor beta chain stems from a study of blood T cell repertoires in COVID-19. Original analysis: From reference gene primer amplification, estimates of nucleated cell counts were derived. TCRdb's copy holds only in-frame clones and misses some; the assay was immunoSEQ multiplex PCR. V and J calls and clone size are as listed in that table; D and trimming were resolved from the DNA. The table records roughly 120,000 clones, nearly 90% of them present only once. This clone was observed once. The clonotype originates from a woman in her seventies who had recovered from COVID-19. Sequencing input: peripheral blood.

The CDR3 loop is CASSNQPGQGGAFF. The CDR3 DNA sequence: TGTGCCAGCAGTAACCAACCGGGACAGGGAGGAGCTTTCTTT. The chain combines TRBV9 with TRBJ1-1; 9 positions match TRBD1. This CDR3 spans 14 amino acids. Germline lookup yields CDR1 SGDLS and CDR2 YYNGEE. With V trimmed by 5 bases and J by 10 bases, 12 bases remained unmatched. Variable domain in full (rest from reference TRBV9 and TRBJ1-1): DSGVTQTPKHLITATGQRVTLRCSPRSGDLSVYWYQQSLDQGLQFLIQYYNGEERAKGNILERFSAQQFPDLHSELNLSSLELGDSALYFCASSNQPGQGGAFFGQGTRLTVV.